This T cell receptor (beta chain) was captured in a study of shared clonotypes between healthy human individuals. Nashville, Tennessee was home to all donors, each a Caucasian adult. The germline V gene has CDR1 SNHLY and CDR2 FYNNEI. Between the trimmed V and J ends, which lost 7 bases and 7 bases, there was a span of 11 bases. CDR3 length: 13 residues. The repertoire was sequenced with immunoSEQ multiplex PCR; TCRdb's copy has only in-frame clones and lacks some. The data hold around 940,000 clones, with approximately 80% observed a single time. This clonotype was obtained from a man aged 18 to 30 in good health. The chain has TRBV2 and TRBJ1-6; D is unclear. The sequenced sample consisted of memory CD4+ T cells sorted from blood. The subset denotes: CD45RA-negative fraction. The CDR3 coding sequence is TGTGCCAGCACCGGACTCACCAATTCACCCCTCCACTTT. It encodes CASTGLTNSPLHF.